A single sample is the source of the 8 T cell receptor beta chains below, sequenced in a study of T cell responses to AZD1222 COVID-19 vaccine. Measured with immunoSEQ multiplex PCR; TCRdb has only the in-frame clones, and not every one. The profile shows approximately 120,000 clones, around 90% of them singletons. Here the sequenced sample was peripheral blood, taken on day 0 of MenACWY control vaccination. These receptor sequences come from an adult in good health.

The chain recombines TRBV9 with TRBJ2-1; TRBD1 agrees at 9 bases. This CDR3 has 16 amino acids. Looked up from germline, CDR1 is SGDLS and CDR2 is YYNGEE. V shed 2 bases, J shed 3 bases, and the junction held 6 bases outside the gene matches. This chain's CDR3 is CASSVPGQGIYNEQFF. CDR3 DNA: TGTGCCAGCAGCGTGCCGGGACAGGGAATCTACAATGAGCAGTTCTTC.

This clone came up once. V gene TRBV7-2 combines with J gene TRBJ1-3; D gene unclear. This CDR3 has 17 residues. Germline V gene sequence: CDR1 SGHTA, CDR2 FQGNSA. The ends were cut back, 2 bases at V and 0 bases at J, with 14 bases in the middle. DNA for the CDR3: TGTGCCAGCAGCTTAAACCCACGGGGTCGCTCTGGAAACACCATATATTTT. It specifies CASSLNPRGRSGNTIYF.

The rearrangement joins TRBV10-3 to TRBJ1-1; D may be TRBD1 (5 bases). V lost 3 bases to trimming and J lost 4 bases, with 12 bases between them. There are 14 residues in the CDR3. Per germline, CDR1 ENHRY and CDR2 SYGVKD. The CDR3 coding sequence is TGTGCCATCAGTGACAACGCAGGGCTCACTGAAGCTTTCTTT. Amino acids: CAISDNAGLTEAFF.

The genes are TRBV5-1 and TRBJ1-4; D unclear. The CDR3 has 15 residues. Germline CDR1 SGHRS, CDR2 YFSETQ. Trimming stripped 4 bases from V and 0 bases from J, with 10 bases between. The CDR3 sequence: CASSVDSATNEKLFF. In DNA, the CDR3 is TGCGCCAGCAGCGTCGACTCTGCAACTAATGAAAAACTGTTTTTT.

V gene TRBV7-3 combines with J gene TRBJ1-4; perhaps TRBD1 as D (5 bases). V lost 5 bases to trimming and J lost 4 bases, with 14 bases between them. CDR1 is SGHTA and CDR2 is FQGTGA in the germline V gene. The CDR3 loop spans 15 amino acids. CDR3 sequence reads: CASSPPGQFNEKLFF. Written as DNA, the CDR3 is TGTGCCAGCAGCCCCCCAGGGCAGTTTAATGAAAAACTGTTTTTT.

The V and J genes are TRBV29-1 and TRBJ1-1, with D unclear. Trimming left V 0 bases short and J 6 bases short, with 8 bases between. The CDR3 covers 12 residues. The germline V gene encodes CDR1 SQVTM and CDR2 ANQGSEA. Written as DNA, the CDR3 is TGCAGCGTTGAAGACTTGGCCCCTGAAGCTTTCTTT. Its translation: CSVEDLAPEAFF. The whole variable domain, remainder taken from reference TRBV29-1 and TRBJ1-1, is SAVISQKPSRDICQRGTSLTIQCQVDSQVTMMFWYRQQPGQSLTLIATANQGSEATYESGFVIDKFPISRPNLTFSTLTVSNMSPEDSSIYLCSVEDLAPEAFFGQGTRLTVV.

The CDR3 protein is CASSQGAGGNTIYF. The CDR3 bases are TGCGCCAGCAGCCAAGGGGCCGGGGGAAACACCATATATTTT. V and J are TRBV4-3 and TRBJ1-3, with no clear D. V was pared by 1 base and J by 4 bases, with 8 bases between. Germline lookup yields CDR1 LGHNA and CDR2 YSLEER. This CDR3 has 14 residues.

CDR3 bases: TGTGCCAGCGGGGGGGCCGGAAACATTCAGTACTTC. This translates into CASGGAGNIQYF. The V call is TRBV3-1 (or the pseudogene TRBV3-2), the J call TRBJ2-4, with D perhaps TRBD2 (7 bases). Germline V gives CDR1 LGHDT, CDR2 YNNKEL (reference sequence). Deletions cut 8 bases from V and 6 bases from J, with 11 bases between. The CDR3 runs to 12 residues.